These T cell receptor beta chains were read from a single sample in a study of tumor-infiltrating lymphocytes in primary liver carcinoma. In TCRdb, the multiplex PCR reads were re-called with MiXCR into one record per CDR3 protein. This sample has more than 100,000 distinct CDR3 sequences, with approximately 71% found just once. Sample: tumor-adjacent normal liver tissue. The receptors come from a woman aged 60-75 years with primary liver carcinoma and hepatitis B virus infection. CDR3s include the opening cysteine and the closing phenylalanine or tryptophan. A D gene is named only where the DNA matches it firmly. Size tells how often a clone was seen (once, few, many) or the class of an expanded clone, and some rows leave it out.

CDR3 DNA: TGTACCAGCAGCCGAAGCGGGTACAATGGGCAGTTCTTC; CDR3 protein: CTSSRSGYNGQFF; V gene: TRBV6-5; D gene: .; J gene: TRBJ2-1; clone size: .
CDR3 DNA: TGTGCCAGCGTGCCCACGGGGCAGGGCTCCTACGAGCAGTACTTC; CDR3 protein: CASVPTGQGSYEQYF; V gene: TRBV7-9; D gene: .; J gene: TRBJ2-7; clone size: .
CDR3 DNA: TGTGTCAGCAGACCCCCCCCAGGGGGCTCTTACGAGCAGTACTTC; CDR3 protein: CVSRPPPGGSYEQYF; V gene: TRBV28; D gene: TRBD1; J gene: TRBJ2-7; clone size: .
CDR3 DNA: TGCGCCAGCAGTGAGTTCCTCGGCTCCGAGCAGTACTTC; CDR3 protein: CASSEFLGSEQYF; V gene: TRBV10-1; D gene: .; J gene: TRBJ2-7; clone size: many
CDR3 DNA: TGCGCCAGCGGCCAAGAGAGGTGGGCGGGTACGCAGTATTTT; CDR3 protein: CASGQERWAGTQYF; V gene: TRBV4-1; D gene: .; J gene: TRBJ2-3; clone size: .
CDR3 DNA: TGTGCCAGCTGTTACTCAATTCCTAGCGGAGCGACCTACAATGAGCAGTTCTTC; CDR3 protein: CASCYSIPSGATYNEQFF; V gene: TRBV6-5; D gene: TRBD2; J gene: TRBJ2-1; clone size: once
CDR3 DNA: TGTGCCAGCAGCTACTCCCGTGATAGTGGGAGAGATACCCAGTACTTC; CDR3 protein: CASSYSRDSGRDTQYF; V gene: TRBV11-2; D gene: .; J gene: TRBJ2-5; clone size: .
CDR3 DNA: TGTGCCAGCAGTCCAGGTGGTAGCACAGATATGCGGTATTTT; CDR3 protein: CASSPGGSTDMRYF; V gene: TRBV12-3/TRBV12-4; D gene: .; J gene: TRBJ2-3; clone size: .
CDR3 DNA: TGCGCCAGCAGCTGGGGACTAGCGGGAGCGTACAATGAGCAGTTCTTC; CDR3 protein: CASSWGLAGAYNEQFF; V gene: TRBV5-1; D gene: TRBD2; J gene: TRBJ2-1; clone size: few
CDR3 DNA: TGTGCCAGCAGTTTTGATCGGTGGGGGCCCTCGGAGACCCAGTACTTC; CDR3 protein: CASSFDRWGPSETQYF; V gene: TRBV12-3/TRBV12-4; D gene: .; J gene: TRBJ2-5; clone size: many